A single sample is the source of the 10 T cell receptor beta chains below, sequenced in a study of blood T cell repertoires in COVID-19. Clones were sequenced by immunoSEQ multiplex PCR, and TCRdb holds only the in-frame ones, with some missing. The sample lists approximately 180,000 clones; 89% were seen once. The sample consisted of PBMCs or T cells enriched from blood (not recorded which). These receptors originate from a middle-aged woman with acute COVID-19.

This chain links TRBV6-2 or TRBV6-3 with TRBJ1-1, with unresolved D. Trimming removed 5 bases at V and 2 bases at J, with 12 bases between. The length of the CDR3 is 14 residues. CDR1 is MNHEY, CDR2 SVGEGT, per germline. In nucleotides, the CDR3 is TGTGCCAGCAGTCTCCTTCAGATAAACACTGAAGCTTTCTTT. It translates to CASSLLQINTEAFF.

Ten or more counts support this clone. V is TRBV7-3 and J is TRBJ2-2; TRBD2 matches 13 bases. This CDR3 has 16 residues. V was pared by 5 bases and J by 5 bases, with 5 bases of the junction left unmatched. Germline V gene lookup returns CDR1 SGHTA and CDR2 FQGTGA. In DNA form, the CDR3 reads TGTGCCAGCAGCCAAACTAGCGGGAGGGTTACCGGGGAGCTGTTTTTT. Its translation is CASSQTSGRVTGELFF. Combining the CDR3 with reference TRBV7-3 and TRBJ2-2 gives the whole variable domain GAGVSQTPSNKVTEKGKYVELRCDPISGHTALYWYRQSLGQGPEFLIYFQGTGAADDSGLPNDRFFAVRPEGSVSTLKIQRTERGDSAVYLCASSQTSGRVTGELFFGEGSRLTVL.

In nucleotides, the CDR3 is TGTGCCAGCAGCGGCGGCGGTGCCCAAGAGACCCAGTACTTC. Protein: CASSGGGAQETQYF. This chain links TRBV9 with TRBJ2-5; D is undetermined. This CDR3 spans 14 amino acids. The V end lost 3 bases, the J end lost 1 base, and 10 bases lay between the germline ends. Germline loops: CDR1 SGDLS, CDR2 YYNGEE.

This rearrangement joins TRBV7-2 to TRBJ1-2; D remains unclear. Germline CDR1 and CDR2: SGHTA and FQGNSA. With 1 base removed from V and 2 bases from J, the gap between germline ends came to 14 bases. CDR3 length: 16 residues. The CDR3: CASSLDPLTSNYGYTF. CDR3 in DNA: TGTGCCAGCAGCTTAGACCCACTCACGTCGAACTATGGCTACACCTTC.

The rearrangement links TRBV11-2 to TRBJ1-4, with TRBD1 matching 9 bases. J gave up 8 bases and V 5 bases, and 6 bases lay outside the gene matches. There are 14 residues in the CDR3. Per germline, CDR1 SGHAT and CDR2 FQNNGV. Here the CDR3 reads CASSRGTGWEKLFF. DNA of the CDR3: TGTGCCAGCAGCCGGGGGACAGGGTGGGAAAAACTGTTTTTT.

This clone was counted once. The rearrangement links TRBV11-2 to TRBJ2-1; TRBD2 aligns across 7 bases. The V gene's germline CDR1 is SGHAT and CDR2 FQNNGV. The CDR3 is 17 residues long. The J segment lost 8 bases and the V segment lost 5 bases, leaving 18 bases of the junction unmatched. The CDR3 region has the DNA TGTGCCAGCAGCCCCGCTCGGGAGGAGCTGGCTGTCTATGAGCAGTTCTTC. This sequence encodes CASSPAREELAVYEQFF. Full variable domain (rest looked up from reference TRBV11-2 and TRBJ2-1): EAGVAQSPRYKIIEKRQSVAFWCNPISGHATLYWYQQILGQGPKLLIQFQNNGVVDDSQLPKDRFSAERLKGVDSTLKIQPAKLEDSAVYLCASSPAREELAVYEQFFGPGTRLTVL.

The CDR3 sequence is CASSSSGVQETQYF. The CDR3 DNA reads TGTGCCAGCAGCTCCAGCGGGGTCCAAGAGACCCAGTACTTC. The rearrangement links TRBV7-8 to TRBJ2-5; 7 bases are a match to TRBD2. The CDR3 has 14 residues. The V gene's germline CDR1 is SGHVS and CDR2 FQNEAQ. J lost 1 base, V lost 4 bases, and 3 bases had no gene match.

The genes are TRBV29-1 and TRBJ1-2; TRBD1 aligns across 8 bases. CDR1 and CDR2 (germline): SQVTM, ANQGSEA. CDR3 length equals 14 residues. J gave up 5 bases and V 0 bases, and 5 bases lay outside the gene matches. Written as DNA, the CDR3 is TGCAGCGTTGAAGACGTGCGGACAGGGTATGGCTACACCTTC. Translated: CSVEDVRTGYGYTF.

V is TRBV10-3 and J is TRBJ2-5; 11 bases match TRBD2. CDR1 and CDR2 from the germline V gene are ENHRY and SYGVKD. This CDR3 spans 15 amino acids. V trimming: 4 bases; J trimming: 5 bases; junction bases outside the gene matches: 6. CDR3 in amino acids: CAISGTSGLGETQYF. Here the CDR3 DNA reads TGTGCCATCAGTGGGACTAGCGGGCTGGGGGAGACCCAGTACTTC.

V and J are TRBV5-4 and TRBJ2-3, with a tentative D call TRBD1 (6 bases). With 2 bases removed from V and 1 base from J, the gap between germline ends came to 8 bases. This CDR3 is built from 14 residues. Looked up from germline, CDR1 is SGHNT and CDR2 is YYREEE (reference sequence). CDR3 sequence (DNA): TGTGCCAGCAGCTTAAGACAGGGCACAGATACGCAGTATTTT. Translated: CASSLRQGTDTQYF.